These 16 T cell receptor beta chains came from one sample sequenced in a study of spatial heterogeneity in lung cancer. One entry per CDR3 protein results from TCRdb running MiXCR on the 5' RACE reads. There are 850 to 1,000 distinct CDR3 sequences in the sample; roughly 13% occur only once, and around two fifths lies in the top ten. The time point is: sample taken at primary tumor resection. No cells were sorted before sequencing. The whole RNA sequenced was extracted from tumor, nontumor lung or frozen PBMC. The sample was PBMCs, taken at surgery. The receptor set was obtained from a male donor with early-stage non-small cell lung cancer.

By share, this clonotype ranks as medium-sized (0.01 to 0.1%). This beta chain was picked up by a library intended for alpha chains and is off target, so its count carries little meaning. The CDR3 region is CASSSGGENEQFF. CDR3 nucleotide sequence: TGCGCCAGCAGCTCGGGGGGAGAGAATGAGCAGTTCTTC. The rearrangement links TRBV5-1 to TRBJ2-1, with TRBD2 matching over 7 bases. Per the germline V gene, CDR1 is SGHRS and CDR2 is YFSETQ. This CDR3 contains 13 residues. With V trimmed by 3 bases and J by 7 bases, 4 bases remained unmatched.

A note on this clonotype: This beta chain turned up in a library designed for alpha chains; as an off-target read, its abundance says little. The chain joins TRBV5-6 to TRBJ2-6; 8 positions match TRBD1. Germline-derived CDR1 and CDR2 are SGHDT and YYEEEE. With V trimmed by 4 bases and J by 0 bases, 6 bases remained unmatched. The CDR3 is 17 residues long. The CDR3 reads CASSGQGDFSGANVLTF. In DNA, the CDR3 is TGTGCCAGCAGCGGACAGGGAGACTTCTCTGGGGCCAACGTCCTGACTTTC.

This clonotype is labeled large. A library made for alpha chains picked up this beta chain off target, so its size means little. The chain joins TRBV5-1 to TRBJ2-2; no definite D call. Germline CDR1 reads SGHRS; CDR2 reads YFSETQ. The CDR3 runs to 16 residues. The germline V and J ends were trimmed by 1 base and 2 bases, with 12 bases remaining between them. The CDR3 protein is CASSLHGPYNTGELFF. The CDR3 DNA sequence: TGCGCCAGCAGCTTGCACGGCCCCTACAACACCGGGGAGCTGTTTTTT.

By share of the sample, this clonotype is large (0.1 to 1%). This beta chain was picked up by a library intended for alpha chains and is off target, so its count carries little meaning. V is TRBV7-3 and J is TRBJ2-1; TRBD1 agrees at 7 bases. Germline V gives CDR1 SGHTA, CDR2 FQGTGA. The CDR3 is 15 amino acids. V was pared by 6 bases and J by 4 bases, with 9 bases of the junction left unmatched. The CDR3 loop is CASRLTGTDYNEQFF. DNA for the CDR3: TGTGCCAGCAGATTGACCGGGACAGATTACAATGAGCAGTTCTTC.

In its sample, this clonotype is hyperexpanded. This beta chain is a stray read from a library made for alpha chains; its abundance is not meaningful. The V gene is TRBV30, the J gene TRBJ2-3, with 7 nucleotides matching TRBD2. Trimming took 7 bases from V and 8 from J; bases not matched to a gene: 21. Germline CDR1 is GTSNPN and CDR2 is SVGIG (reference sequence). This CDR3 comprises 16 residues. In DNA form, the CDR3 reads TGTGCCTCCCGGACCTCTGGCGGGGGTGCCCCAGCTACGCAGTATTTT. Translated, it gives CASRTSGGGAPATQYF. The full variable domain, its missing parts supplied by reference TRBV30 and TRBJ2-3, is SQTIHQWPATLVQPVGSPLSLECTVEGTSNPNLYWYRQAAGRGLQLLFYSVGIGQISSEVPQNLSASRPQDRQFILSSKKLLLSDSGFYLCASRTSGGGAPATQYFGPGTRLTVL.

This clonotype was detected many times. This beta chain was picked up by a library intended for alpha chains and is off target, so its count carries little meaning. The chain carries TRBV30 and TRBJ1-6; D possibly corresponds to TRBD1 (5 bases). Germline loops: CDR1 GTSNPN, CDR2 SVGIG (reference sequence). This CDR3 is built from 17 residues. Trimming pared 0 bases from V and 6 bases from J, leaving 18 bases between. The CDR3 coding sequence is TGTGCCTGGAGTGTATGGTCGGGGCCGAGGGGTAATTCACCCCTCCACTTT. Its protein is CAWSVWSGPRGNSPLHF.

In its sample, this clonotype ranks as large. Since the library was made to target alpha chains, this beta chain is a stray read and its abundance is not meaningful. The rearrangement uses TRBV30 and TRBJ2-6, with D possibly being TRBD1 (5 bases). CDR1 and CDR2 from the germline V gene are GTSNPN and SVGIG (reference sequence). The CDR3 extends over 15 amino acids. The ends were cut back, 3 bases at V and 2 bases at J, with 11 bases in the middle. CDR3 region: CAWRGQGTGANVLTF. The CDR3 DNA reads TGTGCCTGGAGGGGCCAGGGTACTGGGGCCAACGTCCTGACTTTC.

About this clonotype: This beta chain was picked up by a library intended for alpha chains and is off target, so its count carries little meaning. The genes are TRBV28 and TRBJ1-5; possibly TRBD1 for D (5 bases). V was pared by 6 bases and J by 6 bases, with 12 bases between. This CDR3 comprises 13 residues. The V gene's germline CDR1 is MDHEN and CDR2 SYDVKM. CDR3 coding DNA: TGTGCCAGCAGCAACAGGCGGGGTCAGCCCCAGCATTTT. The encoded protein is CASSNRRGQPQHF.

In its sample, this clonotype was seen many times. Because the library targeted alpha chains, this beta chain is an off-target read whose size means little. This chain connects TRBV5-5 to TRBJ1-6; 8 positions match TRBD1. Looked up from germline, CDR1 is SGHKS and CDR2 is YYEKEE (reference sequence). This CDR3 contains 14 residues. Unmatched junction bases numbered 8, after V lost 4 bases and J lost 11 bases. CDR3 nucleotide sequence: TGTGCCAGCAGCCAAGAGGCAGGGGGCACACCCCTCCACTTT. Protein sequence: CASSQEAGGTPLHF.

This clonotype rates as medium-sized. This beta chain turned up in a library designed for alpha chains; as an off-target read, its abundance says little. The chain has TRBV9 and TRBJ2-5; D is possibly TRBD2 (5 bases). This CDR3 comprises 15 residues. Per germline, CDR1 SGDLS and CDR2 YYNGEE. The V end was cut by 1 base, the J end by 5 bases, with 15 bases between. The CDR3 DNA reads as TGTGCCAGCAGCGTACGGGCGGGCAGCATGGAGACCCAGTACTTC. The encoded protein is CASSVRAGSMETQYF. The variable domain in full, completed from reference TRBV9 and TRBJ2-5, reads DSGVTQTPKHLITATGQRVTLRCSPRSGDLSVYWYQQSLDQGLQFLIQYYNGEERAKGNILERFSAQQFPDLHSELNLSSLELGDSALYFCASSVRAGSMETQYFGPGTRLLVL.

This clonotype is large. Because the library targeted alpha chains, this beta chain is an off-target read whose size means little. The chain uses TRBV5-8 and TRBJ2-5; 10 bases agree with TRBD1. The CDR3 covers 16 residues. CDR1 and CDR2 (germline): SGHTS, YDEGEE. V shed 5 bases, J shed 5 bases, and the junction held 12 bases outside the gene matches. CDR3 protein: CASRYRGQGTGETQYF. The CDR3 region has the DNA TGTGCCAGCAGATACCGGGGACAGGGGACGGGGGAGACCCAGTACTTC.

Details on this clonotype: Since the library was made to target alpha chains, this beta chain is a stray read and its abundance is not meaningful. This sequence joins TRBV2 and TRBJ1-1, with D unclear. Deletions cut 2 bases from V and 3 bases from J, with 16 bases between. This CDR3 comprises 16 residues. Germline-derived CDR1 and CDR2 are SNHLY and FYNNEI. The CDR3 here is CASSESLFKWDTEAFF. CDR3 DNA: TGTGCCAGCAGTGAATCCCTTTTCAAATGGGACACTGAAGCTTTCTTT.

Relative to its sample, this clonotype is large (0.1 to 1%). A library made for alpha chains picked up this beta chain off target, so its size means little. The chain recombines TRBV12-5 with TRBJ2-4; D is possibly TRBD2 (6 bases). V lost 5 bases to trimming and J lost 8 bases, with 10 bases between them. The germline CDR1 and CDR2 sequences are LGHNT and FRNRAP. This CDR3 spans 12 amino acids. This CDR3 is CASGHPGDIQYF. The CDR3 DNA sequence: TGTGCTAGTGGTCACCCGGGGGACATTCAGTACTTC. Full variable domain (missing parts from reference TRBV12-5 and TRBJ2-4): DARVTQTPRHKVTEMGQEVTMRCQPILGHNTVFWYRQTMMQGLELLAYFRNRAPLDDSGMPKDRFSAEMPDATLATLKIQPSEPRDSAVYFCASGHPGDIQYFGAGTRLSVL.

At least ten counts were recorded for this clonotype. This beta chain represents an off-target read in a library built for alpha chains; its size is of limited meaning. The genes are TRBV7-3 and TRBJ2-2, with a weak D call TRBD1 (6 bases). V was pared by 5 bases and J by 3 bases, with 13 bases between. Germline CDR1 and CDR2: SGHTA and FQGTGA. The CDR3 spans 15 residues. The CDR3 spells CASSRLGADTGELFF. The CDR3 nucleotides read TGTGCCAGCAGCCGGTTGGGGGCCGACACCGGGGAGCTGTTTTTT.

By share of the sample, this clonotype is medium-sized (0.01 to 0.1%). Because the library targeted alpha chains, this beta chain is an off-target read whose size means little. The gene calls are TRBV5-5 and TRBJ2-1; D perhaps matches TRBD2 (6 bases). From germline, CDR1 is SGHKS and CDR2 YYEKEE (reference sequence). This CDR3 is built from 15 residues. The V end was cut by 1 base, the J end by 3 bases, with 11 bases between. CDR3 region: CASSLTGEFYNEQFF. In nucleotides, the CDR3 is TGTGCCAGCAGCTTGACGGGGGAGTTCTACAATGAGCAGTTCTTC.

This clonotype appeared many times. The size of this beta chain means little, since it is a stray read in a library made for alpha chains. V is TRBV5-1 and J is TRBJ1-4, with 11 bases aligning to TRBD1. There are 17 residues in the CDR3. CDR1 is SGHRS, CDR2 YFSETQ, per germline. V shed 4 bases and J 5 bases; nucleotides not matched to a gene: 10. The CDR3: CASSAGQGEGRNEKLFF. The CDR3 DNA reads TGCGCCAGCAGCGCGGGACAGGGGGAAGGTCGGAATGAAAAACTGTTTTTT. Using reference TRBV5-1 and TRBJ1-4 for the parts outside the CDR3, the full variable domain is KAGVTQTPRYLIKTRGQQVTLSCSPISGHRSVSWYQQTPGQGLQFLFEYFSETQRNKGNFPGRFSGRQFSNSRSEMNVSTLELGDSALYLCASSAGQGEGRNEKLFFGSGTQLSVL.